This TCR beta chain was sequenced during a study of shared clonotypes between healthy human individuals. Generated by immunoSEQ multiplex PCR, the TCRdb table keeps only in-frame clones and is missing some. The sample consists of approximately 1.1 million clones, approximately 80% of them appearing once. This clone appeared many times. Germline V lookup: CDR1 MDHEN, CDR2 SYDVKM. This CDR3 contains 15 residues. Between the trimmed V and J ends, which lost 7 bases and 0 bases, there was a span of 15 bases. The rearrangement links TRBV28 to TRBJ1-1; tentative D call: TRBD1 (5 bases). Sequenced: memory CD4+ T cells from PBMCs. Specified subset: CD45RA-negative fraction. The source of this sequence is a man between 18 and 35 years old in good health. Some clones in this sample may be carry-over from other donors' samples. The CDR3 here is CASNNPGTVNTEAFF. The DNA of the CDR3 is TGTGCCAGCAACAACCCCGGGACGGTGAACACTGAAGCTTTCTTT.